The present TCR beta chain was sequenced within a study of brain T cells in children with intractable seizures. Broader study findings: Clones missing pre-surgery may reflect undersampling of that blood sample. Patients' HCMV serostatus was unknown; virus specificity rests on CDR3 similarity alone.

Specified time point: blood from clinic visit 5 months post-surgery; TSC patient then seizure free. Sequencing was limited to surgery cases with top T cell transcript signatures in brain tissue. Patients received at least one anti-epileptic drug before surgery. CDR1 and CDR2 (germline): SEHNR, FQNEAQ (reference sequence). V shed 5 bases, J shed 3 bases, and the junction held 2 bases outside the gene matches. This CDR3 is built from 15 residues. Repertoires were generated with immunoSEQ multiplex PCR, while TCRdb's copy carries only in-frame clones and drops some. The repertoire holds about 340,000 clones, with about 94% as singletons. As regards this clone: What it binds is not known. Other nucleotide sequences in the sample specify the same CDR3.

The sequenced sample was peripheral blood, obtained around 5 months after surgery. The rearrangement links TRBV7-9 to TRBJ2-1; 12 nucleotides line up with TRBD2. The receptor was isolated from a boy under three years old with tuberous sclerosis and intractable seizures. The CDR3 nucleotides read TGTGCCAGCAGCCCGGGACTAGCGGGCTACAATGAGCAGTTCTTC. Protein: CASSPGLAGYNEQFF.